The 23 T cell receptor beta chains presented below share a single source sample, sequenced in a study of CD4+ T cells in melanoma (dated by TCRdb to 2022 to 2024). Library prep was done by the immunoSEQ multiplex PCR assay. The source is immuneACCESS, and TCRdb retained only in-frame sequences with V and J called. Part of the clones is not carried over; for the studies checked, unresolved V genes explain less than half of this, and the remainder is unexplained. Within this sample are about 140,000 clones, with approximately 91% of them counted one time only. 1.5% to 1.7% of the sample rests with the top ten. The receptor set was obtained from a human donor with melanoma.

CDR3 nucleotide sequence: TGTGCCAGCAGCTTATTACCCGGCGCGGGGGGGCCTTTTAAAAGCACAGATACGCAGTATTTT. Its protein is CASSLLPGAGGPFKSTDTQYF. The chain employs TRBV7-3 and TRBJ2-3; 9 positions match TRBD2. The V gene end was trimmed by 2 bases and the J gene end by 0 bases; junction bases not matched to a gene: 18. Germline V lookup: CDR1 SGHTA, CDR2 FQGTGA. This CDR3 is 21 amino acids long.

This clone was found once. The chain joins TRBV20-1 to TRBJ1-4; no firm D call. Germline V gene lookup returns CDR1 DFQATT and CDR2 SNEGSKA (reference sequence). The V gene lost 6 bases and the J gene lost 9 bases, with 11 bases spanning the gap. The CDR3 totals 11 residues. The CDR3 DNA reads as TGCAGTGCAAACGCGTTCCAAAAACTGTTTTTT. Protein product: CSANAFQKLFF.

The chain couples TRBV6-5 to TRBJ1-6, with D possibly being TRBD1 (6 bases). Looked up from germline, CDR1 is MNHEY and CDR2 is SVGAGI. V shed 6 bases and J shed 0 bases, with 9 bases lying between them. The CDR3 contains 15 residues. CDR3: CASRQGHSYNSPLHF. As DNA, the CDR3 is TGTGCCAGCAGGCAGGGACACTCCTATAATTCACCCCTCCACTTT.

The chain is built from TRBV2 and TRBJ2-3; the D gene could be TRBD1 or TRBD2 (5 bases each). Germline CDR1 reads SNHLY; CDR2 reads FYNNEI. Trimming shortened V by 8 bases and J by 0 bases, and 6 bases separated the two germline ends. The CDR3 consists of 12 residues. CDR3 residues: CASGGSTDTQYF. CDR3 bases: TGTGCCAGCGGGGGTAGCACAGATACGCAGTATTTT.

The chain is built from TRBV27 and TRBJ1-1; TRBD1 matches at 8 bases. After removal of 7 bases from V and 4 bases from J, the junction contained 5 bases not matched to a gene. The CDR3 sequence is 13 residues long. Germline V gives CDR1 MNHEY, CDR2 SMNVEV (reference sequence). CDR3 residues: CASNGQGSTEAFF. The CDR3 coding sequence is TGTGCCAGCAACGGACAGGGTTCCACTGAAGCTTTCTTT.

This clone appeared a single time. V is TRBV7-9 and J is TRBJ2-3; 7 nucleotides agree with TRBD2. The CDR3 has 13 amino acids. The trim removed 10 bases at V and 6 bases at J, leaving 10 bases unmatched. CDR1 SEHNR and CDR2 FQNEAQ come from the germline V gene (reference sequence). CDR3 in amino acids: CATLSGSRDTQYF. The CDR3 bases are TGTGCCACCCTTAGCGGGTCTCGGGATACGCAGTATTTT. Drawing the rest from reference TRBV7-9 and TRBJ2-3, the complete variable domain is DTGVSQNPRHKITKRGQNVTFRCDPISEHNRLYWYRQTLGQGPEFLTYFQNEAQLEKSRLLSDRFSAERPKGSFSTLEIQRTEQGDSAMYLCATLSGSRDTQYFGPGTRLTVL.

This chain uses TRBV9 with TRBJ1-2; D not certain. There are 14 residues in the CDR3. The V and J ends lost 4 bases and 4 bases respectively, with 14 bases between them. Germline loops: CDR1 SGDLS, CDR2 YYNGEE. The DNA of the CDR3 is TGTGCCAGCAGCCCCACCCTTCTAGTCTATGGCTACACCTTC. It is translated as CASSPTLLVYGYTF. Using reference TRBV9 and TRBJ1-2 for the parts outside the CDR3, the full variable domain is DSGVTQTPKHLITATGQRVTLRCSPRSGDLSVYWYQQSLDQGLQFLIQYYNGEERAKGNILERFSAQQFPDLHSELNLSSLELGDSALYFCASSPTLLVYGYTFGSGTRLTVV.

V usage is TRBV30 and J usage is TRBJ1-2, with D unclear. The germline gives CDR1 GTSNPN, CDR2 SVGIG (reference sequence). This CDR3 comprises 14 residues. Trimming took 5 bases from V and 3 from J, leaving 16 bases between them. CDR3 in amino acids: CAWGGRAPDYGYTF. DNA for the CDR3: TGTGCCTGGGGAGGTCGGGCCCCGGACTATGGCTACACCTTC. The whole variable domain, filled in from reference TRBV30 and TRBJ1-2, reads SQTIHQWPATLVQPVGSPLSLECTVEGTSNPNLYWYRQAAGRGLQLLFYSVGIGQISSEVPQNLSASRPQDRQFILSSKKLLLSDSGFYLCAWGGRAPDYGYTFGSGTRLTVV.

The chain couples TRBV5-1 to TRBJ2-2; D gene ambiguous. The V end lost 0 bases, the J end lost 3 bases, and 3 bases lay between the germline ends. The CDR3 contains 13 residues. Germline values: CDR1 SGHRS, CDR2 YFSETQ. CDR3 nucleotides: TGCGCCAGCAGCTTGGAGGACACCGGGGAGCTGTTTTTT. Translating it yields CASSLEDTGELFF.

CDR3 amino acids: CASRQRGSGDTQYF. In DNA, the CDR3 is TGTGCCAGCAGACAAAGAGGGAGTGGCGATACGCAGTATTTT. This chain connects TRBV7-9 to TRBJ2-3; the D gene is possibly TRBD2 (5 bases). V was pared by 6 bases and J by 6 bases, with 16 bases between. The germline V gene encodes CDR1 SEHNR and CDR2 FQNEAQ (reference sequence). The CDR3 consists of 14 residues.

This clone came up once. V usage is TRBV12-5 and J usage is TRBJ2-5; 10 nucleotides line up with TRBD2. The CDR3 sequence is 16 residues long. The junction had 5 bases not matched to a gene; V was cut back by 1 base and J by 3 bases. CDR1 is LGHNT, CDR2 FRNRAP, per germline. The CDR3 nucleotides are TGTGCTAGTGGTTTGGGCCTTCTAGCGGGGGAAGAGACCCAGTACTTC. It encodes CASGLGLLAGEETQYF.

This clone was observed once. The chain has TRBV13 and TRBJ2-7, with 9 bases identical to TRBD1. V was pared by 0 bases and J by 7 bases, with 7 bases of the junction left unmatched. CDR3 length equals 15 residues. The germline gives CDR1 PRHDT, CDR2 FYEKMQ (reference sequence). CDR3 protein: CASSLGQGAPGEQYF. The DNA for the CDR3 is TGTGCCAGCAGCTTAGGACAGGGGGCTCCGGGGGAGCAGTACTTC.

This clone was seen once. DNA for the CDR3: TGCGCCAGCAGCTCAAGCGGGGAGCTGTTTTTT. This encodes CASSSSGELFF. The J gene is TRBJ2-2, the V gene TRBV5-1; unclear D gene. Trimming cost V 3 bases and J 7 bases, with 4 bases left between them. Germline loops: CDR1 SGHRS, CDR2 YFSETQ. The CDR3 spans 11 residues.

J is TRBJ2-7 and V is TRBV5-1; possible D gene TRBD1, 5 bases. The germline V gene has CDR1 SGHRS and CDR2 YFSETQ. Trimming cost V 1 base and J 3 bases, with 14 bases left between them. The CDR3 contains 15 residues. This CDR3 is CASSLSSGQGYEQYF. In DNA, the CDR3 is TGCGCCAGCAGCTTGTCATCAGGGCAGGGCTACGAGCAGTACTTC. Together with reference TRBV5-1 and TRBJ2-7, the CDR3 gives the full variable domain: KAGVTQTPRYLIKTRGQQVTLSCSPISGHRSVSWYQQTPGQGLQFLFEYFSETQRNKGNFPGRFSGRQFSNSRSEMNVSTLELGDSALYLCASSLSSGQGYEQYFGPGTRLTVT.

V is TRBV9 and J is TRBJ2-1; TRBD1 matches 7 bases. Germline CDR1 reads SGDLS; CDR2 reads YYNGEE. The CDR3 sequence is 14 residues long. Trimming cost V 0 bases and J 6 bases; bases outside gene matches: 3. The CDR3 protein is CASSVVPGGNEQFF. In nucleotides, the CDR3 is TGTGCCAGCAGCGTAGTACCAGGGGGCAATGAGCAGTTCTTC.

A word on this clone: A read error may account for a junction end that differs from germline. CDR3 nucleotide sequence: TGCGCCAGCAGCCAGGACAGGGGGCCTCGGACCTTC. As protein: CASSQDRGPRTF. The chain joins TRBV5-1 to TRBJ2-7; 11 bases match TRBD1. CDR1 is SGHRS and CDR2 is YFSETQ in the germline V gene. The CDR3 spans 12 residues.

J is TRBJ1-1 and V is TRBV7-3; D gene ambiguous. The V and J ends lost 5 bases and 0 bases respectively, with 13 bases between them. The CDR3 is 15 amino acids. Germline-derived CDR1 and CDR2 are SGHTA and FQGTGA. The CDR3 sequence: CASSPSAPMNTEAFF. The CDR3 DNA reads TGTGCCAGCAGCCCCTCAGCCCCCATGAACACTGAAGCTTTCTTT.

V is TRBV5-1 and J is TRBJ1-4; TRBD1 aligns across 11 bases. There are 17 residues in the CDR3. Losses at the gene ends were 0 bases for V and 7 bases for J; bases not matched to a gene: 8. CDR1 is SGHRS, CDR2 YFSETQ, per germline. The CDR3: CASSLGDRDRGSEKLFF. The CDR3 nucleotides read TGCGCCAGCAGCTTGGGGGACCGGGACAGGGGGAGTGAAAAACTGTTTTTT.

The rearrangement links TRBV9 to TRBJ2-7; tentatively, D is TRBD2 (7 bases). V lost 3 bases and J 5 bases, leaving 27 bases between the germline ends. The CDR3 runs 18 residues. The germline V gene has CDR1 SGDLS and CDR2 YYNGEE. In DNA, the CDR3 is TGTGCCAGCAGCGAGGGGGGGGGATCTAGCTTTTTTAAGAACGAGCAGTACTTC. This codes for CASSEGGGSSFFKNEQYF.

The chain couples TRBV5-8 to TRBJ1-5; the D is unclear. The V gene lost 0 bases and the J gene lost 3 bases, with 19 bases spanning the gap. Germline values: CDR1 SGHTS, CDR2 YDEGEE. This CDR3 is built from 18 residues. The CDR3 nucleotides read TGTGCCAGCAGCTTGGCCTCGGTCAGTATACAGAACAATCAGCCCCAGCATTTT. Protein sequence: CASSLASVSIQNNQPQHF.

The chain joins TRBV5-1 to TRBJ2-7, with 10 bases matching TRBD2. The length of the CDR3 is 14 residues. J was trimmed by 3 bases and V by 7 bases; bases with no gene match: 7. Germline V gene sequence: CDR1 SGHRS, CDR2 YFSETQ. The CDR3 DNA reads as TGCGCCAGCCGGGATTCTAGCGGGAGCTACGAGCAGTACTTC. Translating it yields CASRDSSGSYEQYF.

The chain employs TRBV6-5 and TRBJ2-1; D may be TRBD2 (7 bases). V lost 5 bases to trimming and J lost 7 bases, with 18 bases between them. Germline V lookup: CDR1 MNHEY, CDR2 SVGAGI. There are 15 residues in the CDR3. CDR3 in DNA: TGTGCCAGCAGTGGACGGGGGGCCTGGGAGAATGAGCAGTTCTTC. Its translation is CASSGRGAWENEQFF.

The V and J genes are TRBV5-6 and TRBJ1-2, with 7 bases matching TRBD1. CDR3 length equals 15 residues. CDR1 and CDR2 (germline): SGHDT, YYEEEE. With V trimmed by 4 bases and J by 4 bases, 10 bases remained unmatched. This chain's CDR3 is CASSPDGTAGYGYTF. Here the CDR3 DNA reads TGTGCCAGCAGCCCGGATGGGACAGCCGGCTATGGCTACACCTTC.